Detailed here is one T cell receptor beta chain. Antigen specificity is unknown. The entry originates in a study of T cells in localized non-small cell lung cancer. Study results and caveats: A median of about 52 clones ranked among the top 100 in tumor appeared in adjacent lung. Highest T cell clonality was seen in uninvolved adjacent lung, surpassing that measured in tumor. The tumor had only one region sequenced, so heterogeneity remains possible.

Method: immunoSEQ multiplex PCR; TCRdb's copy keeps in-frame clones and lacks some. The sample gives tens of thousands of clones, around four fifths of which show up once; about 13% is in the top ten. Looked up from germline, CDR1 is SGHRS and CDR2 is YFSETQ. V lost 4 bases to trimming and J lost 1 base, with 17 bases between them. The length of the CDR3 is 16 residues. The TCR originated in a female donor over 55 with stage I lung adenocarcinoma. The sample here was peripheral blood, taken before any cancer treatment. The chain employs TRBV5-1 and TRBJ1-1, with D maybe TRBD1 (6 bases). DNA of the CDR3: TGCGCCAGCAGCACCCTGGGAGGGGGGCAGAACACTGAAGCTTTCTTT. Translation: CASSTLGGGQNTEAFF.